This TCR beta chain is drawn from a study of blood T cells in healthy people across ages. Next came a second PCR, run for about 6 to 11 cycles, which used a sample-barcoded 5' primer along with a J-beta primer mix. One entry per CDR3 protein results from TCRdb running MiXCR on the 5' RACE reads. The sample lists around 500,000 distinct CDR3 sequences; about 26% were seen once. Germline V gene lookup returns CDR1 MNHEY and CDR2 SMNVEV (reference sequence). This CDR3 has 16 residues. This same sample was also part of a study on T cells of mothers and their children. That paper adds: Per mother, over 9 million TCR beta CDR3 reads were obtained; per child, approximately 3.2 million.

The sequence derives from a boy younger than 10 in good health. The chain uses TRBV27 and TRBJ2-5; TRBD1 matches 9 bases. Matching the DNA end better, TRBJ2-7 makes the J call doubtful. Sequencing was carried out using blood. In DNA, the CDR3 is TGTGCCAGCAGTTTAAGGTCCGGGACAGGGCCCTACGAGCAGTACTTC. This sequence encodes CASSLRSGTGPYEQYF.